This T cell receptor beta chain comes out of a study of T cells after yellow fever vaccination. Study conclusions and caveats: Peaking on day 5 versus 15, the secondary response was faster but weaker.

V was trimmed by 0 bases and J by 2 bases, leaving 13 bases between them. Germline CDR1 SGHVS, CDR2 FNYEAQ. CDR3 length equals 16 residues. TCRdb processed the 5' RACE reads anew with MiXCR; each CDR3 protein has one entry. Seen here are around 300,000 distinct CDR3 sequences, approximately 12% observed once, and the top ten hold roughly 0.5%. Only a few counts were recorded for this clonotype. The antigen is undetermined. The TCR comes from a man aged 30 to 39 who received the YFV17D yellow fever vaccine. This chain links TRBV7-6 with TRBJ2-5; D is possibly TRBD1 (6 bases). Material: CD4+ T cells sorted from PBMCs, obtained 45 days after the yellow fever booster vaccination. Written as DNA, the CDR3 is TGTGCCAGCAGCTTAGCGGGGGCCCTCTTACAAGAGACCCAGTACTTC. Its protein product is CASSLAGALLQETQYF.